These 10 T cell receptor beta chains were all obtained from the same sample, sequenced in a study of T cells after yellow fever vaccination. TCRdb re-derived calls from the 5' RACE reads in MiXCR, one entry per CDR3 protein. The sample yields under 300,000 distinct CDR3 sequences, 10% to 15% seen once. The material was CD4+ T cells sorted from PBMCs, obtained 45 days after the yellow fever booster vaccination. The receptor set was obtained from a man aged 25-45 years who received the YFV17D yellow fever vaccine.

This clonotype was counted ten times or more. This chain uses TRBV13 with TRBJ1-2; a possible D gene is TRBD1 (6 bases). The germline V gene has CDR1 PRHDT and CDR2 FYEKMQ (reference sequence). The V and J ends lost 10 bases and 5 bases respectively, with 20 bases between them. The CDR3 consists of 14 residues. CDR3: CATRRRQALYGYTF. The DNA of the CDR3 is TGTGCCACCAGAAGACGACAGGCTTTGTATGGCTACACCTTC. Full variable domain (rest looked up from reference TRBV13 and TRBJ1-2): AAGVIQSPRHLIKEKRETATLKCYPIPRHDTVYWYQQGPGQDPQFLISFYEKMQSDKGSIPDRFSAQQFSDYHSELNMSSLELGDSALYFCATRRRQALYGYTFGSGTRLTVV.

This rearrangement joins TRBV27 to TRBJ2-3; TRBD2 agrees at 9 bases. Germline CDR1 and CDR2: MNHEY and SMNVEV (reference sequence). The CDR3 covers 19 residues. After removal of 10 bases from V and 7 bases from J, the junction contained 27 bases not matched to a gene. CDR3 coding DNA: TGTGCCACCGCCCTCGACAGCGGACAAAGCGGGAGGCGTTCTTATACGCAGTATTTT. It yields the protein CATALDSGQSGRRSYTQYF.

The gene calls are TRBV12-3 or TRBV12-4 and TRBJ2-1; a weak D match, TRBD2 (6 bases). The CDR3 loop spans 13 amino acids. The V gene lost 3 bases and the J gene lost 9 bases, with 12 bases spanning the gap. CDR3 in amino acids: CASSFGGVGEQFF. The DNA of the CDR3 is TGTGCCAGCAGTTTCGGGGGAGTCGGTGAGCAGTTCTTC.

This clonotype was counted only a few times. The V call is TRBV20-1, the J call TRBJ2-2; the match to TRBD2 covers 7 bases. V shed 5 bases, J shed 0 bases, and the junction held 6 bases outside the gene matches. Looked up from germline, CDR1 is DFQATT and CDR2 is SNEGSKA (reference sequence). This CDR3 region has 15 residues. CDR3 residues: CSAGISGSNTGELFF. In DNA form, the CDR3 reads TGCAGTGCTGGTATTAGCGGGTCGAACACCGGGGAGCTGTTTTTT.

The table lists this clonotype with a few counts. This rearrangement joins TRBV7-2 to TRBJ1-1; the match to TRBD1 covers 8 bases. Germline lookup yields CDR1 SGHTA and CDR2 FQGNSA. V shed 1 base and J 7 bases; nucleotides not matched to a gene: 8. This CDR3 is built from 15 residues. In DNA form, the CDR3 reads TGTGCCAGCAGCTTAGAGGCCCAGGGGGCTGGTGAAGCTTTCTTT. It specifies CASSLEAQGAGEAFF.

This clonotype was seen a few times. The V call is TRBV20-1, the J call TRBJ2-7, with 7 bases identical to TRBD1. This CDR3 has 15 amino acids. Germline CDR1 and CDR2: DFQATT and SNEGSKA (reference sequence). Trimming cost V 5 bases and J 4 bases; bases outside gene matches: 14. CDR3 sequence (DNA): TGCAGTGCTCCCCCCTCAGGGACAGCTTCTTACGAGCAGTACTTC. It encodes CSAPPSGTASYEQYF.

CDR3 sequence reads: CATSGRGLDTQYF. CDR3 bases: TGTGCCACCAGTGGCAGGGGGCTAGATACGCAGTATTTT. The rearrangement uses TRBV24-1 and TRBJ2-3, with 8 bases fitting TRBD1. The CDR3 is made up of 13 amino acids. Losses at the gene ends were 5 bases for V and 5 bases for J; bases not matched to a gene: 2. Germline CDR1 reads KGHDR; CDR2 reads SFDVKD.

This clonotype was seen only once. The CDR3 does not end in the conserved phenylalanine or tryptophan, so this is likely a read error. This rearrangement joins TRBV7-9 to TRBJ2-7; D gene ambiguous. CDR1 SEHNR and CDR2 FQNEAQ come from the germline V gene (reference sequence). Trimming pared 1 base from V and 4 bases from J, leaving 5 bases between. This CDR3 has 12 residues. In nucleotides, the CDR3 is TGTGCCAGCAGCTTAGTAACTTACGAGCAGTACTTA. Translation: CASSLVTYEQYL.

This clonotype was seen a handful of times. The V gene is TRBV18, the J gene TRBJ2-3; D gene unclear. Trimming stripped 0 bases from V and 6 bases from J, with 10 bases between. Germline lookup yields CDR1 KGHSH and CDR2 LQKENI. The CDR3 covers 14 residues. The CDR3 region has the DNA TGTGCCAGCTCACCACCTGTCCAAGCGGATACGCAGTATTTT. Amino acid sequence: CASSPPVQADTQYF.

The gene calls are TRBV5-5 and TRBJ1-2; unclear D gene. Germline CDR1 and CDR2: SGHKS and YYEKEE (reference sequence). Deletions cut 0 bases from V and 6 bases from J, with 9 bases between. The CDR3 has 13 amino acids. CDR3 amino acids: CASSLGQRDGYTF. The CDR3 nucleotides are TGTGCCAGCAGCTTGGGGCAAAGGGATGGCTACACCTTC.